This T cell receptor beta chain was sequenced for a study of tumor-infiltrating lymphocytes in oesophageal squamous cell carcinoma. MiXCR, applied by TCRdb to the PCR reads, yields one record per CDR3 protein. The data show just over 15,000 distinct CDR3 sequences, under 70% seen once. The CDR3 spans 16 residues. Germline assignment: CDR1 MNHEY and CDR2 SMNVEV (reference sequence). This clonotype was observed once. Sequenced material: esophageal tumor tissue. The source is a female donor with esophageal squamous cell carcinoma. The J gene is TRBJ2-4, the V gene TRBV27, with 14 bases matching TRBD2. The DNA end is a closer match to TRBJ2-5, so the J assignment may be wrong. The CDR3 loop reads CASWPTSGRAEETQYF. The CDR3 DNA sequence: TGTGCCAGCTGGCCGACTAGCGGGAGGGCCGAGGAGACCCAGTACTTC.